These 14 T cell receptor beta chains share one sample of origin, sequenced in a study of prognosis after radiotherapy for stage I lung cancer. TCR beta CDR3 was amplified from genomic DNA by two-round multiplex PCR. Initially, in first-round PCR, primers specific to each TRBV and TRBJ gene were used. TCRdb analysed the multiplex PCR reads with MiXCR anew, one entry per CDR3 protein. The sample holds 25,000 to 35,000 distinct CDR3 sequences, around 30% seen once. Sequenced here: PBMCs, sampled before or after stereotactic body radiation therapy (not recorded which). The receptors derive from a donor aged 50 or older with non-small cell lung cancer.

Remarks on this clonotype: An end of the junction differs from the germline gene, which may be a read error. The chain has TRBV6-1 and TRBJ2-7; 7 nucleotides align to TRBD1. Germline V gives CDR1 MNHNS, CDR2 SASEGT. This CDR3 is 16 amino acids long. The CDR3 DNA follows: TGTACCAGCAGTGGATACTTCAGACAGGGCACCTACGGGCAGTACTTC. This encodes CTSSGYFRQGTYGQYF.

This clonotype was seen a few times. A much bigger clone sits one base away, suggesting this may be a read error. The gene calls are TRBV14 and TRBJ2-2; D may match TRBD1 or TRBD2 (5 bases each). From germline, CDR1 is SGHDN and CDR2 FVKESK. The CDR3 contains 12 residues. V lost 7 bases, J lost 6 bases, and 9 bases lay in between. CDR3: CASILGAGELFF. The CDR3 DNA follows: TGTGCCAGCATACTAGGGGCCGGGGAGCTGTTTTTT.

The CDR3 nucleotides are TGTGCCAGCAGTGATGTAGACAGTTCCTTGAATCAGCCCCAGCATTTT. Its translation is CASSDVDSSLNQPQHF. V gene TRBV6-2 or TRBV6-3 combines with J gene TRBJ1-5, with D possibly matching TRBD1 (5 bases). Per the germline V gene, CDR1 is MNHEY and CDR2 is SVGEGT. The CDR3 is 16 amino acids. The germline V and J ends were trimmed by 5 bases and 4 bases, with 18 bases remaining between them.

As regards this clonotype: With a much larger clone just one base away, this may be a read error. The chain combines TRBV14 with TRBJ2-1; TRBD2 might be the D (5 bases). V was cut by 6 bases and J by 10 bases, with 13 bases left in between. CDR1 is SGHDN, CDR2 FVKESK, per germline. The CDR3 is made up of 12 amino acids. CDR3 nucleotides: TGTGCCAGCAGACGGGGAAGTGGCGAGCAGTTCTTC. As protein: CASRRGSGEQFF.

This clonotype has at least ten counts. The chain is built from TRBV5-1 and TRBJ1-2; D might be TRBD1 (6 bases). CDR3 length equals 13 residues. Trimming pared 4 bases from V and 8 bases from J, leaving 15 bases between. Germline values: CDR1 SGHRS, CDR2 YFSETQ. The CDR3 reads CASSGLRGDGYTF. Here the CDR3 DNA reads TGCGCCAGCAGCGGCCTCAGGGGAGACGGCTACACCTTC. The whole variable domain, filled in from reference TRBV5-1 and TRBJ1-2, reads KAGVTQTPRYLIKTRGQQVTLSCSPISGHRSVSWYQQTPGQGLQFLFEYFSETQRNKGNFPGRFSGRQFSNSRSEMNVSTLELGDSALYLCASSGLRGDGYTFGSGTRLTVV.

This clonotype was seen repeatedly, ten times or more. The chain combines TRBV20-1 with TRBJ2-7, with a tentative D call TRBD1 (10 bases). Germline V gives CDR1 DFQATT, CDR2 SNEGSKA (reference sequence). The CDR3 runs 18 residues. The V end was cut by 6 bases, the J end by 5 bases, with 32 bases between. The CDR3: CSAEGQGLAGKRLDEQYF. The CDR3 DNA sequence: TGCAGTGCGGAGGGACAGGGGCTAGCGGGAAAGCGTCTGGACGAGCAGTACTTC.

This clonotype was observed at least ten times. V usage is TRBV6-1 and J usage is TRBJ2-5, with 14 positions matching TRBD2. Germline V gene lookup returns CDR1 MNHNS and CDR2 SASEGT. V trimming: 7 bases; J trimming: 4 bases; junction bases outside the gene matches: 5. The CDR3 extends over 15 amino acids. The CDR3 nucleotides read TGTGCCAGCAACAGACTAGCGGGAGGGTTAGAGACCCAGTACTTC. Translated: CASNRLAGGLETQYF.

This clonotype has at least ten counts. V gene TRBV7-3 combines with J gene TRBJ1-6; no definite D call. The CDR3 sequence is 13 residues long. Per the germline V gene, CDR1 is SGHTA and CDR2 is FQGTGA. The germline V and J ends were trimmed by 11 bases and 7 bases, with 15 bases remaining between them. The CDR3 sequence: CASSVDRNSPLHF. In DNA, the CDR3 is TGTGCCTCCTCGGTCGACCGAAATTCACCCCTCCACTTT. Supplemented by reference TRBV7-3 and TRBJ1-6, the full variable domain reads GAGVSQTPSNKVTEKGKYVELRCDPISGHTALYWYRQSLGQGPEFLIYFQGTGAADDSGLPNDRFFAVRPEGSVSTLKIQRTERGDSAVYLCASSVDRNSPLHFGNGTRLTVT.

The rearrangement joins TRBV15 to TRBJ1-2; D is uncertain. The V and J ends lost 11 bases and 8 bases respectively, with 18 bases between them. Looked up from germline, CDR1 is LNHNV and CDR2 is YYDKDF (reference sequence). The CDR3 is 12 residues long. This CDR3 reads CAAIKEDVGYTF. The CDR3 DNA reads as TGTGCCGCCATCAAAGAGGATGTAGGCTACACCTTC. Supplemented by reference TRBV15 and TRBJ1-2, the full variable domain reads DAMVIQNPRYQVTQFGKPVTLSCSQTLNHNVMYWYQQKSSQAPKLLFHYYDKDFNNEADTPDNFQSRRPNTSFCFLDIRSPGLGDTAMYLCAAIKEDVGYTFGSGTRLTVV.

This clonotype was recorded many times. The J gene is TRBJ2-1, the V gene TRBV10-3; the D gene is possibly TRBD2 (5 bases). V lost 0 bases, J lost 5 bases, and 17 bases lay in between. The CDR3 loop spans 17 amino acids. From germline, CDR1 is ENHRY and CDR2 SYGVKD. The CDR3 sequence: CAISESLPAAGDNEQFF. CDR3 in DNA: TGTGCCATCAGTGAGTCTCTACCAGCGGCCGGGGACAATGAGCAGTTCTTC.

A remark on this clonotype: One base away lies a much larger clone, so this may be a sequencing read error. V and J are TRBV10-3 and TRBJ2-7; D remains ambiguous. Germline CDR1 and CDR2: ENHRY and SYGVKD. CDR3 length: 13 residues. Trimming took 2 bases from V and 6 from J, leaving 11 bases between them. The CDR3 DNA reads TGTGCCATCAGTGAGCGACAAACCTGCGAGCAGTACTTC. Its protein is CAISERQTCEQYF.

Points on this clonotype: Given a far larger clone just one base away, this is likely a sequencing read error. The rearrangement links TRBV6-4 to TRBJ2-2, with D perhaps matching TRBD2 (7 bases). Germline CDR1 MRHNA, CDR2 SNTAGT. The CDR3 runs to 15 residues. Trimming took 7 bases from V and 6 from J, leaving 18 bases between them. The CDR3 DNA reads as TGTGCCAGCATTGAAGGAGGGGGGGGGCCCGGGGAGCTGTTTTTT. As protein: CASIEGGGGPGELFF.

This clonotype was observed many times. This chain joins TRBV2 and TRBJ1-1; no clear D. CDR1 is SNHLY and CDR2 is FYNNEI in the germline V gene. The CDR3 loop spans 13 amino acids. The V end lost 5 bases, the J end lost 0 bases, and 7 bases lay between the germline ends. The DNA of the CDR3 is TGTGCCAGCAGTTTGGCCATGAACACTGAAGCTTTCTTT. Residues: CASSLAMNTEAFF.

This clonotype has a count of ten or more. The chain recombines TRBV7-8 with TRBJ2-7; tentative D call: TRBD2 (5 bases). This CDR3 has 15 amino acids. V gave up 1 base and J gave up 1 base, with 11 bases separating them. CDR1 SGHVS and CDR2 FQNEAQ come from the germline V gene. The CDR3 DNA reads TGTGCCAGCAGCTTAGAGGCGCAGCGGTCCTACGAGCAGTACTTC. Translation gives CASSLEAQRSYEQYF. The variable domain in full, completed from reference TRBV7-8 and TRBJ2-7, reads GAGVSQSPRYKVAKRGQDVALRCDPISGHVSLFWYQQALGQGPEFLTYFQNEAQLDKSGLPSDRFFAERPEGSVSTLKIQRTQQEDSAVYLCASSLEAQRSYEQYFGPGTRLTVT.